One sample yielded the 9 T cell receptor beta chains listed below, sequenced in a study of human CD8 memory T cell subsets. Making the TCR beta libraries relied on UMI-labeled 5' RACE. TCRdb re-called the 5' RACE reads and catalogs CDR3 proteins one per entry, DNA excluded. This sample carries several thousand distinct CDR3 sequences, with around 25% going to the ten biggest clones. Sequenced material: CD8+ stem-like memory T cells (TSCM and TCM) sorted from PBMCs. Subset defined: stem-like memory CD8 T cells (TSTEM), CCR7+ PD-1- TIGIT-. These TCRs come from a human donor in good health.

Measured by frequency, this clonotype is medium-sized. CDR3 amino acids: CASSAPRGPQHF. The chain is built from TRBV28 and TRBJ1-5; without DNA, the TCRdb call of TRBD1 cannot be checked. Germline V gives CDR1 MDHEN, CDR2 SYDVKM. The CDR3 extends over 12 amino acids.

This chain links TRBV10-3 with TRBJ2-1; TCRdb's D call of TRBD2 is untestable without DNA. From germline, CDR1 is ENHRY and CDR2 SYGVKD. The CDR3 spans 17 residues. CDR3: CAISEYLQAGSYNEQFF.

Measured by frequency, this clonotype is large. V usage is TRBV28 and J usage is TRBJ2-4; TCRdb proposes TRBD2, but this gene call is untestable without DNA. CDR1 and CDR2 (germline): MDHEN, SYDVKM. This CDR3 contains 15 residues. CDR3 residues: CASSRAEEAKNIQYF.

This clonotype is labeled medium-sized based on frequency. The V gene is TRBV4-2, the J gene TRBJ2-3; TCRdb's D call, TRBD2, is unchecked because there is no DNA. The CDR3 is made up of 16 amino acids. The germline V gene has CDR1 LGHNA and CDR2 YNFKEQ. The CDR3 region is CASSQGAGESTDTQYF.

The rearrangement links TRBV6-6 to TRBJ1-5; TCRdb gives TRBD1 as the D gene, but with no DNA this cannot be confirmed. The germline V gene has CDR1 MNHNY and CDR2 SVGAGI (reference sequence). The CDR3 is 17 amino acids. CDR3 loop: CASSYSSGRGPDGAQHF.

This chain connects TRBV28 to TRBJ2-5; TCRdb indicates TRBD2, and absent DNA this call remains unverified. The V gene's germline CDR1 is MDHEN and CDR2 SYDVKM. This CDR3 region has 16 residues. The CDR3 region is CASSFPRVESRETQYF.

V and J are TRBV11-2 and TRBJ2-3; TCRdb calls TRBD1, which cannot be checked without DNA. The CDR3 extends over 14 amino acids. The germline CDR1 and CDR2 sequences are SGHAT and FQNNGV. The CDR3 loop is CASSLGDSTDTQYF.

V and J are TRBV12-3 or TRBV12-4 and TRBJ2-7; TCRdb designates TRBD1, a call that cannot be tested without DNA. The CDR3 length is 12 residues. The CDR3 protein is CASRQGADEQYF.

V and J are TRBV19 and TRBJ2-1; no DNA is available, so the TRBD2 call from TCRdb remains unchecked. CDR3 length: 16 residues. Germline V gene lookup returns CDR1 LNHDA and CDR2 SQIVND (reference sequence). The CDR3 loop is CASSRTAASSYNEQFF.